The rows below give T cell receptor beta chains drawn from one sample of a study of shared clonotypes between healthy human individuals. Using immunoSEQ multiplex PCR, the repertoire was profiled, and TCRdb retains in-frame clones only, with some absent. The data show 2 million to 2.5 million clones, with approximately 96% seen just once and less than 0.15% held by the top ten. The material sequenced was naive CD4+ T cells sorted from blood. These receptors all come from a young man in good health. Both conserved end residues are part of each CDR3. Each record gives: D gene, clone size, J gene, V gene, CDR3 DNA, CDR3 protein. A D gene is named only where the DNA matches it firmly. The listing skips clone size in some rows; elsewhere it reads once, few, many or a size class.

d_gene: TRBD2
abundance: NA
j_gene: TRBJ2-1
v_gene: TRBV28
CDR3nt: TGTGCCAGCAGTCCTACGGGAACTAGCGGGGGGCACTACAATGAGCAGTTCTTC
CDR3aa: CASSPTGTSGGHYNEQFF

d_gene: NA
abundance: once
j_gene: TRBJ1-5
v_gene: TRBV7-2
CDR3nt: TGTGCCAGCAGTTTTCAAGGGGGGAATCAGCCCCAGCATTTT
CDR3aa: CASSFQGGNQPQHF

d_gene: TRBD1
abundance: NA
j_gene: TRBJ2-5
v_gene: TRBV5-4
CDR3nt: TGTGCCAGCAGCCAGGGGACAGTGGAGACCCAGTACTTC
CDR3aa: CASSQGTVETQYF

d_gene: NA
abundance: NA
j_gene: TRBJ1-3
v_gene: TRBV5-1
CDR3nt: TGCGCCAGCAGCTTTTCGGGTTCTGGAAACACCATATATTTT
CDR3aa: CASSFSGSGNTIYF

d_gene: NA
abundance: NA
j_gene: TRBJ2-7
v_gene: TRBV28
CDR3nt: TGTGCCAGCAGTTTTCGGCAGGCCTACGAGCAGTACTTC
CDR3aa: CASSFRQAYEQYF

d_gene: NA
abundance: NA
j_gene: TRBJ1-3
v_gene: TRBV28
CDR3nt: TGTGCCAGCAGTTCCCTCCAGGGTACTACTAGCTACTCTGGAAACACCATATATTTT
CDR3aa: CASSSLQGTTSYSGNTIYF

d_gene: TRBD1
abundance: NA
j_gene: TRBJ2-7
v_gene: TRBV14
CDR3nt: TGTGCCAGCGGAGCCGGGACAGCTCCCTACGAGCAGTACTTC
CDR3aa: CASGAGTAPYEQYF

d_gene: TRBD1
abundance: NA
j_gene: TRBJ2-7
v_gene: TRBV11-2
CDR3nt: TGTGCCAGCACTAATCTGGGACAGGGGCGGTACGAGCAGTACTTC
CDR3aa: CASTNLGQGRYEQYF

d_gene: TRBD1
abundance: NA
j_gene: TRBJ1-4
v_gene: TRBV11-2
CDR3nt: TGTGCCAGCAGCTTGGGGGGACAGGGGAGGCATGAAAAACTGTTTTTT
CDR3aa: CASSLGGQGRHEKLFF

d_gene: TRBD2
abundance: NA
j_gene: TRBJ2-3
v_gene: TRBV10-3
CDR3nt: TGTGCCATCACCCGGTCGGGGGGGGGCACAGATACGCAGTATTTT
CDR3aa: CAITRSGGGTDTQYF

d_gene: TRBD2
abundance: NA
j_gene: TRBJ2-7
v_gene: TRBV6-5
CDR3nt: TGTGCCAGCAGTTACGCGGGACTAGATATGAAGTACGAGCAGTACTTC
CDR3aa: CASSYAGLDMKYEQYF

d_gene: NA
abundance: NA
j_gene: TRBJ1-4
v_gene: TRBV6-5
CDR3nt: TGTGCCAGCAGTCAACAGGGAGGTGATGAAAAACTGTTTTTT
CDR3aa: CASSQQGGDEKLFF

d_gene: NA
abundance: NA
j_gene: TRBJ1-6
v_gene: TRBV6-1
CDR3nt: TGTGCCAGCAGTGGTTACTTTCCGTATTCACCCCTCCACTTT
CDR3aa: CASSGYFPYSPLHF

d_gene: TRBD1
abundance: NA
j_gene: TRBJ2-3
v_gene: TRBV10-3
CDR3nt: TGTGCCATCAGTTTCGAACCGGGACAGATTAGCACAGATACGCAGTATTTT
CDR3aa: CAISFEPGQISTDTQYF

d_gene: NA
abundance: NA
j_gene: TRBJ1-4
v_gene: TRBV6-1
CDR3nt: TGTGCCAGCACCCCCCCCGGACTTGGGGATGAAAAACTGTTTTTT
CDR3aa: CASTPPGLGDEKLFF

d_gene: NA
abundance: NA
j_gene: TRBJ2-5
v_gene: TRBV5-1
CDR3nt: TGCGCCAGTCGAGGGAACCAAGAGACCCAGTACTTC
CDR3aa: CASRGNQETQYF

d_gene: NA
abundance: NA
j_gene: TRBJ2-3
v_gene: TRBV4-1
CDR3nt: TGCGCCAGCAGCCAAGCCGGTATCGACACAGATACGCAGTATTTT
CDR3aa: CASSQAGIDTDTQYF

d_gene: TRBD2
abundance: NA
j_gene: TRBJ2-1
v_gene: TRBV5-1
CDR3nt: TGCGCCAGCAGCTTGGAATTAGCGGGAGGTGGGGAGCAGTTCTTC
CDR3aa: CASSLELAGGGEQFF

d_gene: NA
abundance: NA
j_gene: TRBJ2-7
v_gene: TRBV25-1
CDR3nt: TGTGCCAGCGGCAACAGGGTCAGCCCCTACGAGCAGTACTTC
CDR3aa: CASGNRVSPYEQYF

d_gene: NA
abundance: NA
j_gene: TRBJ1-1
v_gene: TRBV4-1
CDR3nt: TGCGCCAGCAGAACATCGCTAAACACTGAAGCTTTCTTT
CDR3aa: CASRTSLNTEAFF

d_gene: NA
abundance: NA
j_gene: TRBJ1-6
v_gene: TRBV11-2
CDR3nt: TGTGCCAGCGGCTTAGGGCAGGGATTTTCACCCCTCCACTTT
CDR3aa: CASGLGQGFSPLHF

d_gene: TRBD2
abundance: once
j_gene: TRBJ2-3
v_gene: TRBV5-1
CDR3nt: TGCGCCAGCAGCCTAGGAGCGGGGGTGGGGACAGATACGCAGTATTTT
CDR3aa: CASSLGAGVGTDTQYF

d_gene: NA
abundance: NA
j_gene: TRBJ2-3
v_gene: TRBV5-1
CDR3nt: TGCGCCAGCAGCTTGATAGGTTCCGATACGCAGTATTTT
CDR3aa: CASSLIGSDTQYF

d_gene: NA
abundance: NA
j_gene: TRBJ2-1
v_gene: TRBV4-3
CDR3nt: TGCGCCAGCAGCCAAGGAGAAGAACTATACAATGAGCAGTTCTTC
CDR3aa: CASSQGEELYNEQFF

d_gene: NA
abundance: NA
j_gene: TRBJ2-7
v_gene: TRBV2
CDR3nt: TGTGCCAGCAGTGGAATCGGACAGACCGCGTCTGGTGAGCAGTACTTC
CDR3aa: CASSGIGQTASGEQYF

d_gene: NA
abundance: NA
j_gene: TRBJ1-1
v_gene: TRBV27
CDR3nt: TGTGCCAGCAGTTTATTTTCCGGGGCCTCAAACACTGAAGCTTTCTTT
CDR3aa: CASSLFSGASNTEAFF

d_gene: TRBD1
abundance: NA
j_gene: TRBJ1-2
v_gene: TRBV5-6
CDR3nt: TGTGCCAGCAGTCTGGTGGGACAGGGAGTGGGCTACACCTTC
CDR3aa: CASSLVGQGVGYTF

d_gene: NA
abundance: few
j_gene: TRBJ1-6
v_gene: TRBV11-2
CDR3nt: TGTGCCAGCAGCTTAGGGACGGTTAATAATTCACCCCTCCACTTT
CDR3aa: CASSLGTVNNSPLHF

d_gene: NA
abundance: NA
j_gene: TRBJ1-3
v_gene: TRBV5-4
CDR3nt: TGTGCGACCGGCGCGTACTCTGGAAACACCATATATTTT
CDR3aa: CATGAYSGNTIYF

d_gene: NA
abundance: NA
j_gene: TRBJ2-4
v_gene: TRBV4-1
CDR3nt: TGCGCCAGCAGCCCCGGCACAGGGGGGGCCGGCAAAAACATTCAGTACTTC
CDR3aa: CASSPGTGGAGKNIQYF

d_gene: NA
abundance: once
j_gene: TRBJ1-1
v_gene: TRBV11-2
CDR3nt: TGTGCCAGCAGCTTAGATCTCTCGCAGGGTGGCAAAGCTTTCTTT
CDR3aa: CASSLDLSQGGKAFF

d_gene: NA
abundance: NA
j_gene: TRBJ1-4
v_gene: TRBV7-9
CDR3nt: TGTGCCAGCAGCGGGACGGCCTTCGTCGGTGAAAAACTGTTTTTT
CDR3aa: CASSGTAFVGEKLFF

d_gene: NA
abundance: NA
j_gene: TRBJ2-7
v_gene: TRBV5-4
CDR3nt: TGTGCCAGCAGCTTGACTCCCAAGCCCTACGAGCAGTACTTC
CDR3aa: CASSLTPKPYEQYF

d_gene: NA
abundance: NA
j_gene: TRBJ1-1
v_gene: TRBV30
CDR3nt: TGTGCCTGGAGTCTGGGGCGGGCTGAAGCTTTCTTT
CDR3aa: CAWSLGRAEAFF

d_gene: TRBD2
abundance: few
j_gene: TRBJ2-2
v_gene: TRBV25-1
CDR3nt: TGTGCCAGCAGTGAATCTAAACTAGCGGGACTAGGGGAGCTGTTTTTT
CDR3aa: CASSESKLAGLGELFF

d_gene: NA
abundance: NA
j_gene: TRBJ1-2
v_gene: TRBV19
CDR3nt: TGTGCCAGTAGTATCCCCGGGGGCGCGGACTATGGCTACACCTTC
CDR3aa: CASSIPGGADYGYTF

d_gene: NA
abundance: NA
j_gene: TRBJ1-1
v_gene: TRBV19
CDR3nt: TGTGCCAGTAGCCTCAAGATGAACACTGAAGCTTTCTTT
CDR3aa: CASSLKMNTEAFF

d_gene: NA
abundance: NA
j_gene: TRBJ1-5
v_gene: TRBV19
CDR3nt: TGTGCCAGTAGTCGAGCGGACAACAGGGCTTGGGGCAATCAGCCCCAGCATTTT
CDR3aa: CASSRADNRAWGNQPQHF

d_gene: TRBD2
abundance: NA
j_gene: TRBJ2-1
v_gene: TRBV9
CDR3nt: TGTGCCAGCAGCGCTAGCGGGGCCTACAATGAGCAGTTCTTC
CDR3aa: CASSASGAYNEQFF

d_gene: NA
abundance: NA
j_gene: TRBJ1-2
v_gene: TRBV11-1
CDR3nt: TGTGCCAGCAGCTTAGGCACGTACTATGGCTACACCTTC
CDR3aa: CASSLGTYYGYTF

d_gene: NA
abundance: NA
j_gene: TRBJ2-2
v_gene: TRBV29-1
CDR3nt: TGCAGCGTTGCTTCCTCGAACACCGGGGAGCTGTTTTTT
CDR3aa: CSVASSNTGELFF

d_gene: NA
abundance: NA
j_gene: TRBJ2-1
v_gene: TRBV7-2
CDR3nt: TGTGCCAGCAGCTTAGCGGGAGCGTGGAATGAGCAGTTCTTC
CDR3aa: CASSLAGAWNEQFF

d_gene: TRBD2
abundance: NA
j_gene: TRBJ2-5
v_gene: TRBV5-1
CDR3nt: TGCGCCAGCAAGGCGGGGGGACAAGAGACCCAGTACTTC
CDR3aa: CASKAGGQETQYF

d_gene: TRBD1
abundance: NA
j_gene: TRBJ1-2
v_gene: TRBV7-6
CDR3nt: TGTGCCAGCAGCTCCGGGACAGACGACTATGGCTACACCTTC
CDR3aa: CASSSGTDDYGYTF

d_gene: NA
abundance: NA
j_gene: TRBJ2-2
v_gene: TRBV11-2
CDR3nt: TGTGCCAGCAGCCTAGATCCGTCGGGGGCCGGGGAGCTGTTTTTT
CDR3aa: CASSLDPSGAGELFF

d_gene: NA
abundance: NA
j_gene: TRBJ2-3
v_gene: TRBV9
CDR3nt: TGTGCCAGCAGCGTAACGGGGGCAGATACGCAGTATTTT
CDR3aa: CASSVTGADTQYF

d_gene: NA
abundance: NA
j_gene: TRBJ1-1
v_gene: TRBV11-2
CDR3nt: TGTGCCAGCAGGACACAGGGAAACACTGAAGCTTTCTTT
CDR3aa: CASRTQGNTEAFF

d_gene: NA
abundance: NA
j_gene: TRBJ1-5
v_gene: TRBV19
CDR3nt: TGTGCCAGTACCCTAAAGACAGGAGGGGGCAATCAGCCCCAGCATTTT
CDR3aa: CASTLKTGGGNQPQHF

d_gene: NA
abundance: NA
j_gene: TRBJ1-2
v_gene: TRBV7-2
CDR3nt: TGTGCCAGCAGCCCAACAGGGAACTATGGCTACACCTTC
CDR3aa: CASSPTGNYGYTF

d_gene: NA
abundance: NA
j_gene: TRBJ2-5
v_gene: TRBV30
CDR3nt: TGTGCCTGGAGTCCCTTAGGACAGCAAGAGACCCAGTACTTC
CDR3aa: CAWSPLGQQETQYF

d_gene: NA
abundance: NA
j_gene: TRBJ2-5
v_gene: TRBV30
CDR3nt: TGTGCCTGGGGACGGGAAGAGACCCAGTACTTC
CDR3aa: CAWGREETQYF

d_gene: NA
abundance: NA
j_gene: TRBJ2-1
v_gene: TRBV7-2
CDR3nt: TGTGCCAGCAGTTTGACCGACTCCTACAATGAGCAGTTCTTC
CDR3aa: CASSLTDSYNEQFF

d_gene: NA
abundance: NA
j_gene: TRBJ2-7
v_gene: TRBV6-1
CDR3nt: TGTGCCAGCAGTACCGCGGGACCCCCCTACGAGCAGTACTTC
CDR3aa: CASSTAGPPYEQYF

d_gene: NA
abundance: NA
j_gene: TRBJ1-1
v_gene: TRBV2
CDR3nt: TGTGCCAGCAGGGTCTACTCTCTTGGGACTGAAGCTTTCTTT
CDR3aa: CASRVYSLGTEAFF